The 15 T cell receptor beta chains below all came from one sample that was sequenced in a study of PD-1 blockade in classical Hodgkin lymphoma. As for time point: cycle 4 day 1 (C4D1), after more than five weeks of nivolumab. All patients relapsed after autologous stem cell transplantation, and brentuximab vedotin exposure varied. From thawed PBMCs, CD4+ T cells were purified using magnetic negative selection. This table comes from immunoSEQ multiplex PCR, and its TCRdb copy is limited to in-frame clones, with some not included. This table holds 25,000 to 35,000 clones, around 85% found once. Sequences were derived from CD4+ T cells from blood, sampled before the fourth cycle of nivolumab. The source of these receptors is a human donor with classical Hodgkin lymphoma.

The chain is built from TRBV30 and TRBJ1-4, with 9 bases fitting TRBD1. Germline-derived CDR1 and CDR2 are GTSNPN and SVGIG (reference sequence). V trimming: 1 base; J trimming: 10 bases; junction bases outside the gene matches: 16. The CDR3 runs 17 residues. The CDR3 DNA follows: TGTGCCTGGAGTGCCATCGGGACAGGGTCCGGTAACGGAAAACTGTTTTTT. Translated: CAWSAIGTGSGNGKLFF.

The gene calls are TRBV27 and TRBJ1-4, with D uncertain. The CDR3 length is 15 residues. Trimming pared 3 bases from V and 9 bases from J, leaving 17 bases between. CDR1 and CDR2 (germline): MNHEY, SMNVEV (reference sequence). CDR3 amino acids: CASSFSTGAPKKLFF. CDR3 DNA sequence: TGTGCCAGCAGTTTCTCGACGGGTGCTCCGAAAAAACTGTTTTTT.

The gene calls are TRBV11-3 and TRBJ2-1, with 8 bases lining up with TRBD1. J was trimmed by 5 bases and V by 5 bases; bases with no gene match: 5. The V gene's germline CDR1 is SGHNT and CDR2 YENEEA. CDR3 length equals 14 residues. The CDR3 loop is CASSPGQGHNEQFF. In nucleotides, the CDR3 is TGTGCCAGCAGCCCCGGACAGGGCCACAATGAGCAGTTCTTC.

Here the CDR3 DNA reads TGTGCCAGCTCACTGAACAGGGAGGGTAATAATCAGCCCCAGCATTTT. Its translation is CASSLNREGNNQPQHF. This chain links TRBV18 with TRBJ1-5, with D possibly matching TRBD1 (6 bases). Deletions cut 4 bases from V and 4 bases from J, with 17 bases between. The CDR3 loop spans 16 amino acids. Germline assignment: CDR1 KGHSH and CDR2 LQKENI.

CDR3 coding DNA: TGCAGCGCCAAAACCCCCAACTACGAGCAGTACTTC. Protein sequence: CSAKTPNYEQYF. V is TRBV29-1 and J is TRBJ2-7; no reliable D call. CDR1 SQVTM and CDR2 ANQGSEA come from the germline V gene. The CDR3 consists of 12 residues. V was clipped by 7 bases and J by 3 bases, with 13 bases between them.

The J gene is TRBJ2-1, the V gene TRBV9; 13 bases align to TRBD2. The V gene's germline CDR1 is SGDLS and CDR2 YYNGEE. The length of the CDR3 is 14 residues. Trimming removed 3 bases from V and 8 bases from J; junction bases left unmatched: 2. CDR3: CASSGTSGRDEQFF. CDR3 coding DNA: TGTGCCAGCAGCGGGACTAGCGGGAGAGATGAGCAGTTCTTC.

In DNA form, the CDR3 reads TGCGCCAGCAGCTTGGTGGGCCCACAGGGGGGTAGCGGGGCCAACGTCCTGACTTTC. The encoded protein is CASSLVGPQGGSGANVLTF. The V and J genes are TRBV5-1 and TRBJ2-6; the match to TRBD1 covers 8 bases. Germline lookup yields CDR1 SGHRS and CDR2 YFSETQ. V lost 0 bases, J lost 4 bases, and 12 bases stayed unmatched. The CDR3 is 19 amino acids.

This rearrangement joins TRBV28 to TRBJ1-1, with a tentative D call TRBD1 (6 bases). The ends were cut back, 5 bases at V and 1 base at J, with 8 bases in the middle. This CDR3 is 13 amino acids long. Germline assignment: CDR1 MDHEN and CDR2 SYDVKM. This CDR3 is CASSRGGNTEAFF. CDR3 nucleotide sequence: TGTGCCAGCAGTCGAGGGGGGAACACTGAAGCTTTCTTT.

This clone showed up just once. The J gene is TRBJ2-1, the V gene TRBV9; D is possibly TRBD1 or TRBD2 (5 bases each). The V end lost 3 bases, the J end lost 10 bases, and 11 bases lay between the germline ends. The length of the CDR3 is 12 residues. The V gene's germline CDR1 is SGDLS and CDR2 YYNGEE. CDR3 in amino acids: CASSGSGTEQFF. The DNA for the CDR3 is TGTGCCAGCAGCGGTTCCGGGACGGAGCAGTTCTTC. Combining the CDR3 with reference TRBV9 and TRBJ2-1 gives the whole variable domain DSGVTQTPKHLITATGQRVTLRCSPRSGDLSVYWYQQSLDQGLQFLIQYYNGEERAKGNILERFSAQQFPDLHSELNLSSLELGDSALYFCASSGSGTEQFFGPGTRLTVL.

The V call is TRBV5-6, the J call TRBJ2-3, with D perhaps matching TRBD2 (5 bases). The CDR3 is 15 amino acids. Trimming cost V 1 base and J 2 bases, with 11 bases left between them. Germline CDR1 and CDR2: SGHDT and YYEEEE. CDR3 loop: CASSLFPGNTDTQYF. In nucleotides, the CDR3 is TGTGCCAGCAGCTTGTTCCCGGGAAACACAGATACGCAGTATTTT.

This chain links TRBV5-1 with TRBJ2-2, with 16 bases identical to TRBD2. The CDR3 is 19 amino acids. Germline CDR1 reads SGHRS; CDR2 reads YFSETQ. The V segment lost 4 bases and the J segment 6 bases; nucleotides outside the gene matches: 12. The CDR3 coding sequence is TGCGCCAGCAGCCCGGGACTAGCGGGAGGGCCGGGAATTGCCGGGGAGCTGTTTTTT. This codes for CASSPGLAGGPGIAGELFF.

The chain joins TRBV7-6 to TRBJ1-1; D is unresolved. The CDR3 covers 15 residues. With 0 bases removed from V and 3 bases from J, the gap between germline ends came to 11 bases. Germline CDR1 SGHVS, CDR2 FNYEAQ. The CDR3 loop is CASSLARAPDTEAFF. CDR3 sequence (DNA): TGTGCCAGCAGCTTAGCACGTGCCCCCGACACTGAAGCTTTCTTT.

The chain recombines TRBV11-1 with TRBJ2-2; 7 nucleotides match TRBD1. Germline values: CDR1 SGHAT, CDR2 FQDESV (reference sequence). V shed 6 bases, J shed 1 base, and the junction held 8 bases outside the gene matches. This CDR3 is 16 amino acids long. CDR3 sequence reads: CASSLGGWENTGELFF. DNA of the CDR3: TGTGCCAGCAGTCTAGGGGGCTGGGAGAACACCGGGGAGCTGTTTTTT.

This chain uses TRBV2 with TRBJ2-5; the match to TRBD1 covers 9 bases. V was pared by 6 bases and J by 2 bases, with 7 bases of the junction left unmatched. CDR3 length: 15 residues. From germline, CDR1 is SNHLY and CDR2 FYNNEI. CDR3 DNA sequence: TGTGCCAGCAGACGCGACAGGGGGAGGCAAGAGACCCAGTACTTC. It translates to CASRRDRGRQETQYF. Complete variable domain (other parts from reference TRBV2 and TRBJ2-5): EPEVTQTPSHQVTQMGQEVILRCVPISNHLYFYWYRQILGQKVEFLVSFYNNEISEKSEIFDDQFSVERPDGSNFTLKIRSTKLEDSAMYFCASRRDRGRQETQYFGPGTRLLVL.

The chain joins TRBV5-4 to TRBJ1-6, with D unclear. Germline values: CDR1 SGHNT, CDR2 YYREEE (reference sequence). Trimming removed 4 bases from V and 4 bases from J, with 9 bases in between. The CDR3 spans 14 residues. CDR3 coding DNA: TGTGCCAGCAGCATCCGGGAGTATAATTCACCCCTCCACTTT. Its translation is CASSIREYNSPLHF.